This TCR beta chain was documented in a study of cytomegalovirus exposure and HLA in healthy donors (dated by TCRdb to 2017 to 2019). For the study in its entirety: According to a later analysis, one platform produced both the approximately 110 validation repertoires and the approximately 600 repertoires of the first cohort. The study was designed to test whether signatures of past pathogen exposure could be identified by cataloging public T cell receptors. To predict cytomegalovirus infection status, the study brought together high-throughput TCR immunosequencing, statistical association of individual TCRs with disease status, and machine learning. In addition to the first cohort of roughly 700 subjects, a separate validation cohort of 130 or so different subjects was used.

Donors formed part of the validation cohort, which comprised about 130 subjects and was distinct from the first cohort of under 750 subjects. The investigation overall reported the following: In the study, about 150 TCR beta chains were listed as associated with cytomegalovirus. A later analysis found that TCRs clustered in the first cohort also tended to co-occur in the 120 validation repertoires, with 94% of cluster scores above 0. In both the original and validation cohorts, the classifier was reported to diagnose cytomegalovirus status with high specificity and sensitivity. The authors suggested that the approach could potentially be generalized to other disease states and immunological phenotypes. A later analysis lacked HLA typing for the validation cohort, so it scored co-occurrence in that cohort across all 120 or so repertoires. A few of the identified cytomegalovirus-associated TCR beta chains were confirmed in vitro to be specific for cytomegalovirus antigens. While some public TCRs were present in many individuals, most TCR sequences turned up only very rarely across donors.

The library was prepared using the immunoSEQ multiplex PCR assay. The original pipeline was this. A statistical classification framework was built to diagnose cytomegalovirus status from the catalog of TCR beta chain sequences. The table was pulled from immuneACCESS by TCRdb, which kept in-frame rearrangements only. Such tables lose some clones; where checked, under half of the loss comes from unresolved V genes, and the rest has no known cause. V and J calls and clone size are given by that table; D and trimming were obtained from the DNA. The sample data list fewer than 250,000 clones, and 85% to 90% of these were observed just once. The ten top clones hold 2.6% of the sample. Notes on this clone: Its antigen is not yet known. Base qualities are not provided; no much larger clone lies one nucleotide away.

This receptor was obtained from a man between 18 and 35 years old in good health and CMV-seronegative. Input material: PBMCs.

CDR3 protein: CASGPDIRSHTQYF. The base sequence is TGTGCCAGCGGGCCGGACATCCGATCGCATACGCAGTATTTT. The chain is assembled from TRBV28 and TRBJ2-3; a tentative D call is TRBD1 (5 bases match). The CDR3, from cysteine to phenylalanine, totals 14 residues. Here the CDR3 DNA is all that survives: 42 bases in frame from base 1. A distance of 19 bases separates the germline ends of V and J, which lose 8 bases and 7 bases respectively. CDR1 and CDR2, looked up from the germline V gene, are MDHEN and SYDVKM.